Shown below are 11 T cell receptor beta chains from a single sample sequenced in a study of T cells in Graves' hyperthyroidism and ophthalmopathy. RNA transcripts gave rise to amplified TCR beta CDR3 regions. First-round RT-PCR with HTBI primers amplified the TCR CDR3 region. Via MiXCR, TCRdb re-called the multiplex PCR reads, giving one row per CDR3 protein. The table lists over 250,000 distinct CDR3 sequences, 22% of them singletons. Sequenced input: blood. All receptors derive from a man in his thirties or forties with Graves' ophthalmopathy.

This clonotype was detected only once. The CDR3 DNA is TGTGCCAGCAGCCAAACTCTCCACGGGACAGTCTATGGCTACACCTTC. It codes for CASSQTLHGTVYGYTF. The chain has TRBV7-9 and TRBJ1-2; TRBD1 agrees at 7 bases. This CDR3 region has 16 residues. CDR1 and CDR2 from the germline V gene are SEHNR and FQNEAQ (reference sequence). After removal of 5 bases from V and 4 bases from J, the junction contained 13 bases not matched to a gene.

The chain links TRBV6-2 or TRBV6-3 to TRBJ2-1, with 8 nucleotides matching TRBD2. Germline CDR1 MNHEY, CDR2 SVGEGT. CDR3 length: 13 residues. J lost 8 bases, V lost 8 bases, and 8 bases had no gene match. The CDR3 sequence is CASRGGSGDEQFF. The CDR3, as DNA: TGTGCCAGCCGGGGGGGTAGCGGCGATGAGCAGTTCTTC.

The chain links TRBV5-1 to TRBJ2-1, with 10 bases lining up with TRBD2. Germline CDR1 SGHRS, CDR2 YFSETQ. There are 17 residues in the CDR3. V gave up 3 bases and J gave up 0 bases; unmatched junction bases: 6. The CDR3 loop is CASSWEPSGSSYNEQFF. In DNA, the CDR3 is TGCGCCAGCAGCTGGGAGCCTAGCGGGAGCTCCTACAATGAGCAGTTCTTC.

J is TRBJ2-6 and V is TRBV5-6, with D possibly being TRBD1 (6 bases). Germline values: CDR1 SGHDT, CDR2 YYEEEE. The CDR3 is 17 amino acids. V was clipped by 0 bases and J by 1 base, with 11 bases between them. The CDR3: CASSLGRGVSGANVLTF. For the CDR3, the DNA is TGTGCCAGCAGCTTGGGCAGGGGAGTGTCTGGGGCCAACGTCCTGACTTTC.

This clonotype has at least ten counts. The J gene is TRBJ2-5, the V gene TRBV3-1; 13 positions match TRBD2. The trim removed 4 bases at V and 4 bases at J, leaving 3 bases unmatched. CDR3 length equals 15 residues. Germline V gene sequence: CDR1 LGHDT, CDR2 YNNKEL (reference sequence). The CDR3 region is CASSLRTSGGETQYF. CDR3 DNA: TGTGCCAGCAGCCTCAGGACTAGCGGGGGAGAGACCCAGTACTTC.

The chain recombines TRBV5-6 with TRBJ1-4, with D perhaps TRBD1 (6 bases). Trimming shortened V by 0 bases and J by 11 bases, and 23 bases separated the two germline ends. The CDR3 is 17 amino acids. CDR1 SGHDT and CDR2 YYEEEE come from the germline V gene. CDR3 sequence: CASSLGGATNMEEKLFF. The CDR3 DNA reads as TGTGCCAGCAGCTTGGGGGGGGCAACGAACATGGAGGAGAAACTGTTTTTT. Full variable domain (rest looked up from reference TRBV5-6 and TRBJ1-4): DAGVTQSPTHLIKTRGQQVTLRCSPKSGHDTVSWYQQALGQGPQFIFQYYEEEERQRGNFPDRFSGHQFPNYSSELNVNALLLGDSALYLCASSLGGATNMEEKLFFGSGTQLSVL.

This clonotype occurred a few times. The rearrangement joins TRBV11-2 to TRBJ1-2; unclear D gene. The CDR3 has 13 amino acids. V shed 1 base and J shed 3 bases, with 6 bases lying between them. Germline values: CDR1 SGHAT, CDR2 FQNNGV. The CDR3 sequence is CASSLGAYYGYTF. CDR3 coding DNA: TGTGCCAGCAGCTTAGGTGCCTACTATGGCTACACCTTC.

The chain uses TRBV24-1 and TRBJ1-2, with D unresolved. V was cut by 5 bases and J by 0 bases, with 0 bases left in between. Germline values: CDR1 KGHDR, CDR2 SFDVKD. There are 11 residues in the CDR3. CDR3 in amino acids: CATSANYGYTF. In DNA form, the CDR3 reads TGTGCCACCAGTGCTAACTATGGCTACACCTTC.

The genes are TRBV6-5 and TRBJ1-5; 7 bases are shared with TRBD1. This CDR3 has 15 residues. V lost 3 bases and J lost 5; bases outside the gene matches: 7. Germline V gene sequence: CDR1 MNHEY, CDR2 SVGAGI. This chain's CDR3 is CASSYLTGYDQPQHF. CDR3 DNA: TGTGCCAGCAGTTATCTGACAGGGTACGATCAGCCCCAGCATTTT.

The chain is built from TRBV7-9 and TRBJ2-1; D is ambiguous. The ends were cut back, 4 bases at V and 7 bases at J, with 8 bases in the middle. Germline-derived CDR1 and CDR2 are SEHNR and FQNEAQ (reference sequence). The CDR3 runs 12 residues. Here the CDR3 reads CASSSRANEQFF. The CDR3 nucleotides read TGTGCCAGCAGCTCTCGGGCAAATGAGCAGTTCTTC.

The gene calls are TRBV7-2 and TRBJ2-3, with TRBD2 as a possible D gene (6 bases). CDR1 and CDR2 (germline): SGHTA, FQGNSA. Trimming shortened V by 5 bases and J by 6 bases, and 21 bases separated the two germline ends. The CDR3 covers 16 residues. The CDR3 here is CASSPRDFLRGDTQYF. CDR3 in DNA: TGTGCCAGCAGCCCTCGGGACTTCCTGCGAGGTGATACGCAGTATTTT.